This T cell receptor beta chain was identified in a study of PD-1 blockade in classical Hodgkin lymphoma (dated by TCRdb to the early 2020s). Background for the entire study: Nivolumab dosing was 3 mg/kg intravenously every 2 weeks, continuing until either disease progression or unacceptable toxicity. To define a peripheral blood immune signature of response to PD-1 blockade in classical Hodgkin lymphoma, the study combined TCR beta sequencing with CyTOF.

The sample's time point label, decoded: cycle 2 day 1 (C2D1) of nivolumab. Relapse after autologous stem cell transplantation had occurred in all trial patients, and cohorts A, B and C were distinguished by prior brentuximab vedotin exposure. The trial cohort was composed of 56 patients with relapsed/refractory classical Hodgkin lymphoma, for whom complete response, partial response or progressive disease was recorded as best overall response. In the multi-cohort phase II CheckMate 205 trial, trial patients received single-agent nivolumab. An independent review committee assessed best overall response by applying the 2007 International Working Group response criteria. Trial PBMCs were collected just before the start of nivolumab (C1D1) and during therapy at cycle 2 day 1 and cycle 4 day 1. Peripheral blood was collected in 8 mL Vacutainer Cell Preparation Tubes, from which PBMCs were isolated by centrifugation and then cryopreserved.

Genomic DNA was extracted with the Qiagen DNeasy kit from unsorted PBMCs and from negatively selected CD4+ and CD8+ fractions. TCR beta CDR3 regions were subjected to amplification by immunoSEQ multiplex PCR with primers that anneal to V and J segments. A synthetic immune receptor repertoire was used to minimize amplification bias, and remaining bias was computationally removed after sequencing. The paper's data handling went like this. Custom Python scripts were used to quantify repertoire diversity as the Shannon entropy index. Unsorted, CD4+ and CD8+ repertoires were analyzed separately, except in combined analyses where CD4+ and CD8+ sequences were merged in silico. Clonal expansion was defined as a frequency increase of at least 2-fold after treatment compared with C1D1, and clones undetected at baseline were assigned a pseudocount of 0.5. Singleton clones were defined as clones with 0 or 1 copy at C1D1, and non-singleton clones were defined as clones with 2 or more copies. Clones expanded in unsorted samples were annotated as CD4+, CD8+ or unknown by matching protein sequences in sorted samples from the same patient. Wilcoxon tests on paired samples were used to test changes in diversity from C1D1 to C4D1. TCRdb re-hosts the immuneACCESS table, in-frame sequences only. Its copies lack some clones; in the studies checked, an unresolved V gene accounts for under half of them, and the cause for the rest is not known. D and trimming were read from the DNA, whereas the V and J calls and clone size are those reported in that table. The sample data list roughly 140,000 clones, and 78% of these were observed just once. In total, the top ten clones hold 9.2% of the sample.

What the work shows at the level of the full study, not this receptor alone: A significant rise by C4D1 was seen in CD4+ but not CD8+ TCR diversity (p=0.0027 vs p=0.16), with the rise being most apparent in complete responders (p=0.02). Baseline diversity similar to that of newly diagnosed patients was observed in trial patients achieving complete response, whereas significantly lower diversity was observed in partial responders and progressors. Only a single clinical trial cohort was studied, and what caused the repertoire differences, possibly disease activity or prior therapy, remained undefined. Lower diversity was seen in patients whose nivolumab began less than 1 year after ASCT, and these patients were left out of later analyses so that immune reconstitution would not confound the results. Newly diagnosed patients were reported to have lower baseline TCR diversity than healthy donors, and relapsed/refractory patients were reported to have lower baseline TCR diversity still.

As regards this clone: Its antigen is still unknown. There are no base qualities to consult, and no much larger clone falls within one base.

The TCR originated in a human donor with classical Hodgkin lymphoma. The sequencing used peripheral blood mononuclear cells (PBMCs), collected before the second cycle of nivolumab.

The CDR3 has the sequence CASSLVQQGEETQYF. In nucleotides, the sequence is TGTGCCAGCAGCTTAGTTCAGCAGGGGGAAGAGACCCAGTACTTC. The chain employs TRBV7-2 and TRBJ2-5, with 7 middle bases fitting TRBD1. V lost 1 base and J lost 3 bases, and the count of bases not matched to a germline gene is 5. Including cysteine and phenylalanine, the CDR3 has 15 amino acids. The retained sequence is limited to the CDR3, 45 bases, with the frame set at the first base. The germline V gene gives CDR1 as SGHTA and CDR2 as FQGNSA.